This TCR beta chain was recorded in a study of blood T cell repertoires in COVID-19. Study at large: PBMCs, B-cell-depleted T cells, or T cells provided the cDNA or gDNA that made up the material.

As handled by the study authors: Amplification of reference gene primers was used by the study to estimate nucleated cell counts. Assay used: immunoSEQ multiplex PCR; TCRdb lists only in-frame clones, some missing. V and J calls and clone size are as listed in that table; D and trimming were resolved from the DNA. The sample holds some 530,000 clones, 80% to 90% seen once. CDR3 length equals 13 residues. The germline V and J ends were trimmed by 6 bases and 3 bases, with 14 bases remaining between them. Germline assignment: CDR1 SQVTM and CDR2 ANQGSEA. The gene calls are TRBV29-1 and TRBJ2-5; D possibly corresponds to TRBD2 (6 bases). The receptor comes from a woman in her sixties or seventies who had recovered from COVID-19. Sample: PBMCs or T cells enriched from blood (not recorded which). The DNA of the CDR3 is TGCAGCGTCCTACCGGGAGTGAAAGAGACCCAGTACTTC. The encoded protein is CSVLPGVKETQYF.